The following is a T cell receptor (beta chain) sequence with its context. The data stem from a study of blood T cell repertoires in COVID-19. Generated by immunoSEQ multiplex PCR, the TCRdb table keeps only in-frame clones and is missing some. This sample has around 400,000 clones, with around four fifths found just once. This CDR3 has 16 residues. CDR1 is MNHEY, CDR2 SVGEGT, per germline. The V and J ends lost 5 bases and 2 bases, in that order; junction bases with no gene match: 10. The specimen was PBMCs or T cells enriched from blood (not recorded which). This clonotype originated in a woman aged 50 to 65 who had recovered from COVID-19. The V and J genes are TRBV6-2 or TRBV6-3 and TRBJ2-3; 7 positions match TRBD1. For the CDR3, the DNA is TGTGCCAGCAGTCCCGTTAGACAGGGCCTCACAGATACGCAGTATTTT. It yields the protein CASSPVRQGLTDTQYF.